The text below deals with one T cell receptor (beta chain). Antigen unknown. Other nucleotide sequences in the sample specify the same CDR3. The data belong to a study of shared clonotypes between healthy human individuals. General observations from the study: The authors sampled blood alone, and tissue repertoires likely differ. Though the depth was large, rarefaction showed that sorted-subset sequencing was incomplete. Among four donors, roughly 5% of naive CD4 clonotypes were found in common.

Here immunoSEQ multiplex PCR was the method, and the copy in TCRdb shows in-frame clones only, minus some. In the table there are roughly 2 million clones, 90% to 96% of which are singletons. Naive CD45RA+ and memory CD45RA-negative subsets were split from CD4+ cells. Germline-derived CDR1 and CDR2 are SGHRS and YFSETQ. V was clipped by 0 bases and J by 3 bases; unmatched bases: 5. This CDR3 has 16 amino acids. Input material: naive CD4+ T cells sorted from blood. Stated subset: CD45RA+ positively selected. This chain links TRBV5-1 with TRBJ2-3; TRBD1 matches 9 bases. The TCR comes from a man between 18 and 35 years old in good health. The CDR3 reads CASSLEQGASTDTQYF. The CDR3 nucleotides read TGCGCCAGCAGCTTGGAACAGGGGGCTAGTACAGATACGCAGTATTTT.